The 25 T cell receptor beta chains below come from one sample, sequenced in a study of Tregs in tolerant kidney transplant recipients. Sequencing was performed with immunoSEQ multiplex PCR; in TCRdb, only in-frame clones are kept and a portion is missing. Here the sample spans roughly 17,000 clones, roughly 82% being singletons. Source material: Tregs from blood. The receptor set was obtained from a human donor in good health.

A note on this clone: The sample carries other DNA sequences with the same CDR3. J is TRBJ1-5 and V is TRBV7-8; no clear D. The V end was cut by 5 bases, the J end by 5 bases, with 13 bases between. The germline V gene encodes CDR1 SGHVS and CDR2 FQNEAQ. This CDR3 comprises 14 residues. The CDR3 region is CASSRIVGDQPQHF. CDR3 DNA: TGTGCCAGCAGCCGTATCGTGGGAGATCAGCCCCAGCATTTT.

The V call is TRBV7-2, the J call TRBJ2-7; maybe TRBD2 (7 bases). Per germline, CDR1 SGHTA and CDR2 FQGNSA. The CDR3 is 14 amino acids. V lost 2 bases and J lost 3, with 11 bases in between. The CDR3 region has the DNA TGTGCCAGCAGCTTACGGGGGGCGGACTACGAGCAGTACTTC. Translated, it gives CASSLRGADYEQYF.

The table lists this clone with a count of one. The chain couples TRBV10-3 to TRBJ2-6; possibly TRBD2 for D (6 bases). The V end lost 5 bases, the J end lost 2 bases, and 13 bases lay between the germline ends. The CDR3 covers 16 residues. Germline assignment: CDR1 ENHRY and CDR2 SYGVKD. The CDR3 bases are TGTGCCATCAGTCGCGGCGGGGTCGCTGGGGCCAACGTCCTGACTTTC. Protein product: CAISRGGVAGANVLTF.

This chain joins TRBV11-3 and TRBJ1-4; the D gene is possibly TRBD1 (5 bases). The germline CDR1 and CDR2 sequences are SGHNT and YENEEA. The V gene lost 5 bases and the J gene lost 2 bases, with 9 bases spanning the gap. This CDR3 is 14 amino acids long. This chain's CDR3 is CASSPEGTNEKLFF. In DNA form, the CDR3 reads TGTGCCAGCAGCCCTGAGGGGACTAATGAAAAACTGTTTTTT. The full variable domain, rest sourced from reference TRBV11-3 and TRBJ1-4, is EAGVVQSPRYKIIEKKQPVAFWCNPISGHNTLYWYLQNLGQGPELLIRYENEEAVDDSQLPKDRFSAERLKGVDSTLKIQPAELGDSAVYLCASSPEGTNEKLFFGSGTQLSVL.

The sample holds one count of this clone. The chain couples TRBV9 to TRBJ2-6; D gene unclear. The V end was cut by 0 bases, the J end by 4 bases, with 14 bases between. From germline, CDR1 is SGDLS and CDR2 YYNGEE. CDR3 length equals 17 residues. CDR3 sequence (DNA): TGTGCCAGCAGCGTAGTTCCCTTTATGGGAGGGGCCAACGTCCTGACTTTC. It is translated as CASSVVPFMGGANVLTF.

V gene TRBV7-8 combines with J gene TRBJ1-5, with TRBD1 matching 7 bases. The V and J ends lost 3 bases and 0 bases, in that order; junction bases with no gene match: 11. CDR1 and CDR2 (germline): SGHVS, FQNEAQ. The CDR3 runs 18 residues. The CDR3: CASSLSAGTVYSNQPQHF. CDR3 sequence (DNA): TGTGCCAGCAGCTTGAGTGCCGGGACAGTTTATAGCAATCAGCCCCAGCATTTT.

The chain joins TRBV7-9 to TRBJ2-1; 7 bases fit TRBD2. Germline CDR1 SEHNR, CDR2 FQNEAQ (reference sequence). Unmatched junction bases numbered 9, after V lost 5 bases and J lost 8 bases. This CDR3 is 14 amino acids long. This chain's CDR3 is CASSQMAGVYEQFF. CDR3 DNA sequence: TGTGCCAGCAGCCAAATGGCGGGAGTATATGAGCAGTTCTTC.

The chain has TRBV7-2 and TRBJ2-5; D is tentatively TRBD1 or TRBD2 (5 bases each). Trimming stripped 5 bases from V and 4 bases from J, with 20 bases between. The germline CDR1 and CDR2 sequences are SGHTA and FQGNSA. The CDR3 is 16 residues long. CDR3 bases: TGTGCCAGCAGCGGTTCCCGGGACCCGAATGGAGAGACCCAGTACTTC. It is translated as CASSGSRDPNGETQYF. Full variable domain (remainder filled in from reference TRBV7-2 and TRBJ2-5): GAGVSQSPSNKVTEKGKDVELRCDPISGHTALYWYRQSLGQGLEFLIYFQGNSAPDKSGLPSDRFSAERTGGSVSTLTIQRTQQEDSAVYLCASSGSRDPNGETQYFGPGTRLLVL.

The chain uses TRBV6-6 and TRBJ2-1, with 7 bases lining up with TRBD2. The V and J ends lost 0 bases and 9 bases, in that order; junction bases with no gene match: 11. CDR3 length: 16 amino acids. CDR1 and CDR2 from the germline V gene are MNHNY and SVGAGI (reference sequence). The DNA of the CDR3 is TGTGCCAGCAGTTACTCGGGCGGGAGTGGCCCCAGTGAGCAGTTCTTC. Encoded protein: CASSYSGGSGPSEQFF.

The CDR3 region is CASSLKQGALYGYTF. The DNA for the CDR3 is TGTGCCAGCAGCTTAAAGCAGGGGGCGCTCTATGGCTACACCTTC. V gene TRBV7-8 combines with J gene TRBJ1-2; 8 nucleotides line up with TRBD1. This CDR3 spans 15 amino acids. V lost 2 bases, J lost 4 bases, and 6 bases stayed unmatched. Germline loops: CDR1 SGHVS, CDR2 FQNEAQ.

This clone was picked up a small number of times. The rearrangement links TRBV9 to TRBJ2-3, with D possibly TRBD1 on 5 matching bases. V gave up 10 bases and J gave up 9 bases, with 18 bases separating them. Germline assignment: CDR1 SGDLS and CDR2 YYNGEE. CDR3 length: 12 residues. For the CDR3, the DNA is TGTGCCGGACCTTGCAGGGAAGGCACGCAGTATTTT. Its translation: CAGPCREGTQYF.

The chain carries TRBV6-5 and TRBJ2-7; D unclear. Trimming took 6 bases from V and 0 from J, leaving 12 bases between them. This CDR3 region has 14 residues. The germline V gene has CDR1 MNHEY and CDR2 SVGAGI. CDR3 nucleotides: TGTGCCAGCAGCAGATCCATGGGCTCCTACGAGCAGTACTTC. Its translation: CASSRSMGSYEQYF.

The chain is built from TRBV11-2 and TRBJ1-1, with a possible D match to TRBD1 (6 bases). Germline V gene data show CDR1 as SGHAT and CDR2 as FQNNGV. Trimming cost V 5 bases and J 6 bases, with 16 bases left between them. The CDR3 extends over 14 amino acids. This CDR3 reads CASSPTRGTAEAFF. CDR3 DNA sequence: TGTGCCAGCAGCCCAACCAGGGGTACGGCTGAAGCTTTCTTT. Using reference TRBV11-2 and TRBJ1-1 for the parts outside the CDR3, the full variable domain is EAGVAQSPRYKIIEKRQSVAFWCNPISGHATLYWYQQILGQGPKLLIQFQNNGVVDDSQLPKDRFSAERLKGVDSTLKIQPAKLEDSAVYLCASSPTRGTAEAFFGQGTRLTVV.

This sequence joins TRBV7-8 and TRBJ2-7; TRBD1 agrees at 8 bases. Unmatched junction bases numbered 8, after V lost 3 bases and J lost 4 bases. CDR1 SGHVS and CDR2 FQNEAQ come from the germline V gene. The CDR3 spans 15 residues. The CDR3 coding sequence is TGTGCCAGCAGCTTTCAACAGGGGGATAGGTACGAGCAGTACTTC. This codes for CASSFQQGDRYEQYF.

This chain joins TRBV18 and TRBJ2-3, with 12 bases aligning to TRBD2. V was clipped by 2 bases and J by 3 bases; unmatched bases: 12. The V gene's germline CDR1 is KGHSH and CDR2 LQKENI. The CDR3 covers 19 residues. CDR3 amino acids: CASSPKTTSGRWGTDTQYF. The CDR3 bases are TGTGCCAGCTCACCAAAAACGACTAGCGGGAGATGGGGGACAGATACGCAGTATTTT.

The chain combines TRBV7-9 with TRBJ1-1; no clear D. CDR1 is SEHNR, CDR2 FQNEAQ, per germline (reference sequence). Trimming left V 2 bases short and J 0 bases short, with 7 bases between. The CDR3 runs 14 residues. DNA of the CDR3: TGTGCCAGCAGCTTAATCGGTCTGAACACTGAAGCTTTCTTT. Its translation is CASSLIGLNTEAFF.

This clone came up a few times. The V gene is TRBV11-1, the J gene TRBJ2-5; possible D gene TRBD2, 5 bases. This CDR3 is built from 14 residues. V was clipped by 5 bases and J by 1 base, with 11 bases between them. The germline gives CDR1 SGHAT, CDR2 FQDESV (reference sequence). The CDR3 coding sequence is TGTGCCAGCAGCCGAGGACTGGCCCAAGAGACCCAGTACTTC. It is translated as CASSRGLAQETQYF.

The chain has TRBV11-3 and TRBJ2-1; TRBD1 matches at 10 bases. Germline CDR1 SGHNT, CDR2 YENEEA. This CDR3 contains 14 residues. The junction had 2 bases not matched to a gene; V was cut back by 0 bases and J by 9 bases. The CDR3 loop is CASSLDRDRGEQFF. CDR3 nucleotide sequence: TGTGCCAGCAGCTTAGACCGGGACAGGGGTGAGCAGTTCTTC.

As DNA, the CDR3 is TGTGCCAGCAGCTTGGGTCCGGGGAGCTCCTACGAGCAGTACTTC. It translates to CASSLGPGSSYEQYF. This chain connects TRBV5-6 to TRBJ2-7, with D tentatively TRBD2 (5 bases). Germline CDR1 SGHDT, CDR2 YYEEEE. The CDR3 has 15 amino acids. V was trimmed by 0 bases and J by 0 bases, leaving 10 bases between them.

The chain is built from TRBV19 and TRBJ2-1, with D unresolved. The CDR3 spans 14 residues. Germline values: CDR1 LNHDA, CDR2 SQIVND (reference sequence). The V end was cut by 0 bases, the J end by 3 bases, with 6 bases between. In DNA form, the CDR3 reads TGTGCCAGTAGTATAGACTACAGCTACAATGAGCAGTTCTTC. Translating gives CASSIDYSYNEQFF.

The CDR3 nucleotides are TGCGCCAGCAGCCCAGTTAAGGGGGTTCAACAGTTCTTC. Its translation: CASSPVKGVQQFF. The rearrangement joins TRBV5-1 to TRBJ2-1; D possibly corresponds to TRBD1 (6 bases). The CDR3 consists of 13 residues. Germline V gives CDR1 SGHRS, CDR2 YFSETQ. Trimming removed 4 bases from V and 13 bases from J, with 18 bases in between. Supplemented by reference TRBV5-1 and TRBJ2-1, the full variable domain reads KAGVTQTPRYLIKTRGQQVTLSCSPISGHRSVSWYQQTPGQGLQFLFEYFSETQRNKGNFPGRFSGRQFSNSRSEMNVSTLELGDSALYLCASSPVKGVQQFFGPGTRLTVL.

The genes are TRBV7-8 and TRBJ1-3, with TRBD1 as a possible D gene (6 bases). CDR1 SGHVS and CDR2 FQNEAQ come from the germline V gene. The CDR3 spans 15 residues. V was clipped by 0 bases and J by 3 bases, with 9 bases between them. The CDR3 region is CASSLAGGGGNTIYF. DNA for the CDR3: TGTGCCAGCAGCTTAGCAGGGGGAGGTGGAAACACCATATATTTT. The whole variable domain, filled in from reference TRBV7-8 and TRBJ1-3, reads GAGVSQSPRYKVAKRGQDVALRCDPISGHVSLFWYQQALGQGPEFLTYFQNEAQLDKSGLPSDRFFAERPEGSVSTLKIQRTQQEDSAVYLCASSLAGGGGNTIYFGEGSWLTVV.

This clone showed up just a few times. V usage is TRBV5-5 and J usage is TRBJ1-5; a weak D match, TRBD1 (6 bases). The CDR3 is 12 residues long. V lost 4 bases and J lost 7, with 9 bases in between. Germline V gives CDR1 SGHKS, CDR2 YYEKEE (reference sequence). The CDR3 DNA sequence: TGTGCCAGCAGCATAAGGGGGCAGCCCCAGCATTTT. It encodes CASSIRGQPQHF.

The chain combines TRBV9 with TRBJ2-1; 13 nucleotides agree with TRBD2. The V gene end was trimmed by 4 bases and the J gene end by 10 bases; junction bases not matched to a gene: 11. The CDR3 runs to 16 residues. CDR1 SGDLS and CDR2 YYNGEE come from the germline V gene. In DNA, the CDR3 is TGTGCCAGCAGCCCTTTGACTAGCGGGAGGTCGGGGGAGCAGTTCTTC. It specifies CASSPLTSGRSGEQFF.

The CDR3 sequence is CASRRDRGYEQYF. The CDR3 coding sequence is TGTGCCAGCAGAAGGGACAGGGGCTACGAGCAGTACTTC. The V call is TRBV2, the J call TRBJ2-7; TRBD1 matches at 10 bases. The V gene end was trimmed by 6 bases and the J gene end by 3 bases; junction bases not matched to a gene: 2. This CDR3 is 13 amino acids long. Per germline, CDR1 SNHLY and CDR2 FYNNEI.